The 6 T cell receptor beta chains below were found in one sample sequenced in a study of brain T cells in children with intractable seizures. Measured with immunoSEQ multiplex PCR; TCRdb has only the in-frame clones, and not every one. The sample lists roughly 23,000 clones, approximately 94% occurring once. The specimen comprised peripheral blood, sampled at surgery. The receptors originated from a boy between 5 and 17 years old with focal cortical dysplasia and intractable seizures.

V is TRBV4-1 and J is TRBJ1-1; D might be TRBD1 (5 bases). This CDR3 spans 14 amino acids. Germline lookup yields CDR1 MGHRA and CDR2 YSYEKL. V lost 3 bases and J lost 6, with 14 bases in between. CDR3 amino acids: CASSHEPGPSEAFF. The CDR3 nucleotides read TGCGCCAGCAGCCATGAACCGGGACCCTCTGAAGCTTTCTTT.

This sequence joins TRBV9 and TRBJ1-2, with 9 bases fitting TRBD1. This CDR3 has 16 residues. CDR1 and CDR2 from the germline V gene are SGDLS and YYNGEE. V dropped 3 bases and J dropped 4; count of bases not matched to a gene: 10. CDR3 in DNA: TGTGCCAGCAGCGCAGGCGGGGACAGGGCCTTCTATGGCTACACCTTC. It yields the protein CASSAGGDRAFYGYTF.

This clone was picked up a small number of times. J is TRBJ2-2 and V is TRBV29-1; D gene unclear. CDR1 and CDR2 from the germline V gene are SQVTM and ANQGSEA. The CDR3 has 14 amino acids. V was clipped by 4 bases and J by 2 bases, with 11 bases between them. CDR3 in amino acids: CSVAQELNTGELFF. The CDR3 nucleotides read TGCAGCGTTGCCCAGGAACTAAACACCGGGGAGCTGTTTTTT.

The chain carries TRBV7-9 and TRBJ2-1, with D maybe TRBD1 (6 bases). V was cut by 0 bases and J by 9 bases, with 15 bases left in between. This CDR3 contains 15 residues. Germline V lookup: CDR1 SEHNR, CDR2 FQNEAQ (reference sequence). This CDR3 reads CASSLAGAFGGEQFF. DNA for the CDR3: TGTGCCAGCAGCTTAGCGGGGGCCTTTGGAGGTGAGCAGTTCTTC.

CDR3 bases: TGTGCCAGCAGCTTGGACAGGGTGATTGACTATGGCTACACCTTC. This sequence encodes CASSLDRVIDYGYTF. The rearrangement joins TRBV5-6 to TRBJ1-2; TRBD1 is a possible D gene (6 bases). Per the germline V gene, CDR1 is SGHDT and CDR2 is YYEEEE. V was shortened by 0 bases and J by 3 bases, with 12 bases between the two germline ends. There are 15 residues in the CDR3.

The chain employs TRBV12-3 or TRBV12-4 and TRBJ1-2; 8 bases align to TRBD1. Trimming at V came to 5 bases and at J to 7 bases, leaving 3 bases not matched to a gene. CDR3 length: 12 residues. The CDR3 is CASSTGGFGYTF. CDR3 in DNA: TGTGCCAGCAGTACAGGGGGATTTGGCTACACCTTC.